This T cell receptor (beta chain) appears in the sequencing data of a study of T cells after yellow fever vaccination. Study-wide background: Any fraction with a low cell number was prepared using SMART-Seq v4 Ultra Low Input.

This clonotype has ten or more counts. V lost 1 base and J 7 bases, leaving 10 bases between the germline ends. CDR1 is LNHNV and CDR2 is YYDKDF in the germline V gene (reference sequence). This CDR3 region has 14 residues. TCRdb re-analysed the 5' RACE reads in MiXCR, keeping a single row per CDR3 protein. The sample includes about 210,000 distinct CDR3 sequences, 3.2% of them seen just once. This chain joins TRBV15 and TRBJ2-2, with D maybe TRBD2 (5 bases). The specimen was CD4+ T cells sorted from PBMCs, collected 10 days after the yellow fever booster vaccination. The source is a man aged 18 to 35 who received the YFV17D yellow fever vaccine. The CDR3 DNA reads as TGTGCCACCAGCAGAGGAGGGAAGGACGGGGAGCTGTTTTTT. This translates into CATSRGGKDGELFF.